One sample yielded the 18 T cell receptor beta chains listed below, sequenced in a study of blood T cells in healthy people across ages. A second about 6 to 12 cycle PCR used barcoded and J-beta primers. MiXCR was run by TCRdb on the 5' RACE reads, yielding one entry per CDR3 protein. The sample shows some 1.6 million distinct CDR3 sequences, roughly 32% of them seen only once. The sample consisted of blood. The receptors were gathered from a woman in her thirties in good health.

V is TRBV6-1 and J is TRBJ2-1; 11 nucleotides line up with TRBD2. Germline trimming cut 4 bases from V and 7 bases from J; bases unmatched to any gene: 15. The germline V gene has CDR1 MNHNS and CDR2 SASEGT. This CDR3 spans 18 amino acids. CDR3 in amino acids: CASSVAILPSGGRNEQFF. The CDR3 nucleotides are TGTGCCAGCAGTGTTGCAATATTGCCTAGCGGGGGGCGAAATGAGCAGTTCTTC.

This clonotype has more than one count but fewer than ten. The CDR3 here is CASSWEQGDSPLHF. The CDR3, as DNA: TGCGCCAGCAGCTGGGAACAGGGGGATTCACCCCTCCACTTT. The genes are TRBV5-1 and TRBJ1-6; TRBD1 matches 8 bases. Germline V CDR1 and CDR2: SGHRS, YFSETQ. This CDR3 comprises 14 residues. V lost 3 bases and J lost 8; bases outside the gene matches: 4. Together with reference TRBV5-1 and TRBJ1-6, the CDR3 gives the full variable domain: KAGVTQTPRYLIKTRGQQVTLSCSPISGHRSVSWYQQTPGQGLQFLFEYFSETQRNKGNFPGRFSGRQFSNSRSEMNVSTLELGDSALYLCASSWEQGDSPLHFGNGTRLTVT.

A few counts support this clonotype. The V call is TRBV9, the J call TRBJ2-1, with D unresolved. From germline, CDR1 is SGDLS and CDR2 YYNGEE. V was shortened by 0 bases and J by 7 bases, with 11 bases between the two germline ends. This CDR3 has 14 amino acids. In nucleotides, the CDR3 is TGTGCCAGCAGCGTAGACGGGTTAGGGAATGAGCAGTTCTTC. This encodes CASSVDGLGNEQFF.

This chain connects TRBV7-6 to TRBJ2-1; D not resolved. This CDR3 spans 14 amino acids. Trimming took 5 bases from V and 9 from J, leaving 17 bases between them. Germline loops: CDR1 SGHVS, CDR2 FNYEAQ. As DNA, the CDR3 is TGTGCCAGCAGCCTATCTCAAGGGTATACTGAGCAGTTCTTC. Encoded protein: CASSLSQGYTEQFF. The whole variable domain, filled in from reference TRBV7-6 and TRBJ2-1, reads GAGVSQSPRYKVTKRGQDVALRCDPISGHVSLYWYRQALGQGPEFLTYFNYEAQQDKSGLPNDRFSAERPEGSISTLTIQRTEQRDSAMYRCASSLSQGYTEQFFGPGTRLTVL.

This clonotype was seen a few times. The chain carries TRBV5-1 and TRBJ1-3; D remains ambiguous. Germline loops: CDR1 SGHRS, CDR2 YFSETQ. This CDR3 comprises 15 residues. The ends were cut back, 0 bases at V and 0 bases at J, with 7 bases in the middle. For the CDR3, the DNA is TGCGCCAGCAGCTTGGACTGGAGCTCTGGAAACACCATATATTTT. Encoded protein: CASSLDWSSGNTIYF.

This clonotype was seen a handful of times. The chain combines TRBV6-2 or TRBV6-3 with TRBJ1-2, with D possibly matching TRBD1 (5 bases). Germline V gene lookup returns CDR1 MNHEY and CDR2 SVGEGT. Trimming shortened V by 6 bases and J by 5 bases, and 16 bases separated the two germline ends. The CDR3 covers 14 residues. The CDR3 region has the DNA TGTGCCAGCAGAACATTCCCGGGACTTTATGGCTACACCTTC. This gives the protein CASRTFPGLYGYTF.

This clonotype was seen many times. The chain recombines TRBV6-5 with TRBJ2-5, with a possible D match to TRBD1 (5 bases). CDR3 size: 15 residues. The V and J ends lost 0 bases and 4 bases respectively, with 12 bases between them. Germline-derived CDR1 and CDR2 are MNHEY and SVGAGI. The CDR3 sequence: CASSYSRQSLETQYF. CDR3 sequence (DNA): TGTGCCAGCAGTTACTCACGACAGAGCTTAGAGACCCAGTACTTC.

This chain connects TRBV29-1 to TRBJ2-5; D may be TRBD2 (6 bases). V gave up 8 bases and J gave up 10 bases, with 20 bases separating them. CDR3 size: 12 residues. Germline V gene sequence: CDR1 SQVTM, CDR2 ANQGSEA. CDR3 DNA: TGCAGCACATACCTCTCTGGGGGGATCCAGTACTTC. Residues: CSTYLSGGIQYF.

This clonotype was seen many times. The chain is built from TRBV10-3 and TRBJ2-7; 7 nucleotides match TRBD2. V lost 3 bases to trimming and J lost 3 bases; unmatched junction nucleotides: 14. The CDR3 spans 17 residues. CDR1 and CDR2 (germline): ENHRY, SYGVKD. The CDR3 loop is CAISDIPGGLTLYEQYF. The CDR3 coding sequence is TGTGCCATCAGTGATATCCCCGGGGGGTTAACACTCTACGAGCAGTACTTC.

This clonotype was seen only a few times. This chain joins TRBV7-6 and TRBJ2-7; TRBD1 matches 8 bases. V shed 2 bases and J 7 bases; nucleotides not matched to a gene: 7. The CDR3 is made up of 14 amino acids. Germline V lookup: CDR1 SGHVS, CDR2 FNYEAQ. This CDR3 reads CASSLKQGEGEQYF. As DNA, the CDR3 is TGTGCCAGCAGCTTAAAACAGGGGGAAGGGGAGCAGTACTTC.

This clonotype was detected a few times. The chain has TRBV7-7 and TRBJ2-5; D could derive from TRBD1 or TRBD2 (8 bases each). Between the trimmed V and J ends, which lost 6 bases and 4 bases, there was a span of 18 bases. This CDR3 has 15 amino acids. Germline V CDR1 and CDR2: SSHAT, FNYEAQ (reference sequence). DNA of the CDR3: TGTGCCAGCAGACCTATTAGCGGGACAGGAGAGACCCAGTACTTC. Translating it yields CASRPISGTGETQYF.

Concerning this clonotype itself: Relative to the germline gene, one junction end is altered; a read error may explain this. The V call is TRBV4-1, the J call TRBJ2-7; 8 bases agree with TRBD1. The CDR3 totals 16 residues. CDR1 and CDR2 (germline): MGHRA, YSYEKL. The CDR3 loop is CASSQGQGAWSYEQYF. The CDR3 DNA sequence: TGCGCTAGCAGCCAAGGGCAGGGGGCGTGGTCCTACGAGCAGTACTTC.

The gene calls are TRBV5-1 and TRBJ1-1, with TRBD1 identical over 7 bases. CDR1 and CDR2 (germline): SGHRS, YFSETQ. The CDR3 consists of 14 residues. Trimming at V came to 6 bases and at J to 2 bases, leaving 7 bases not matched to a gene. CDR3 coding DNA: TGCGCCAGCATCGAGGCAGGGGGAAACACTGAAGCTTTCTTT. Amino acids: CASIEAGGNTEAFF.

On this clonotype: At one end, the junction sequence differs from germline, possibly due to a read error. The rearrangement joins TRBV6-5 to TRBJ2-5, with TRBD2 identical over 13 bases. TRBJ2-7 matches the DNA end more closely, so the J call is doubtful. Per germline, CDR1 MNHEY and CDR2 SVGAGI. The CDR3 spans 16 residues. This chain's CDR3 is CANSYSWTSGSHEQYF. CDR3 nucleotides: TGTGCCAACAGTTATTCCTGGACTAGCGGGAGCCACGAGCAGTACTTC.

In this sample, this clonotype turned up many times. The chain has TRBV12-3 or TRBV12-4 and TRBJ2-1; D is perhaps TRBD2 (7 bases). The CDR3 sequence is 14 residues long. V gave up 1 base and J gave up 7 bases, with 11 bases separating them. CDR3 region: CASSLGTRGNEQFF. The DNA of the CDR3 is TGTGCCAGCAGTTTAGGGACTAGGGGGAATGAGCAGTTCTTC.

The chain has TRBV4-2 and TRBJ2-7, with TRBD2 matching over 10 bases. Trimming took 1 base from V and 4 from J; bases not matched to a gene: 1. Germline-derived CDR1 and CDR2 are LGHNA and YNFKEQ. This CDR3 is 14 amino acids long. The CDR3 sequence: CASSQATSGYEQYF. The CDR3 nucleotides are TGTGCCAGCAGCCAAGCGACTAGCGGGTACGAGCAGTACTTC.

This clonotype was recorded many times. Here the CDR3 reads CSLLPGGTDTQYF. The CDR3, as DNA: TGCAGCTTATTGCCAGGGGGGACAGATACGCAGTATTTT. The chain joins TRBV29-1 to TRBJ2-3; perhaps TRBD1 as D (7 bases). CDR1 SQVTM and CDR2 ANQGSEA come from the germline V gene. This CDR3 is built from 13 residues. V was pared by 8 bases and J by 3 bases, with 15 bases between.

This clonotype was detected only a few times. This chain uses TRBV9 with TRBJ2-1, with a tentative D call TRBD2 (5 bases). Germline V CDR1 and CDR2: SGDLS, YYNGEE. This CDR3 comprises 15 residues. V lost 0 bases and J 2 bases, leaving 9 bases between the germline ends. This CDR3 is CASSVERGTYNEQFF. In DNA, the CDR3 is TGTGCCAGCAGCGTAGAGCGAGGGACCTACAATGAGCAGTTCTTC.